This T cell receptor beta chain originates from a study of blood T cell repertoires in COVID-19. This CDR3 has 14 residues. Trimming took 6 bases from V and 6 from J, leaving 17 bases between them. Germline CDR1 MNHEY, CDR2 SVGEGT. TCRdb's table, derived via immunoSEQ multiplex PCR, lists solely in-frame clones and lacks some. The repertoire has approximately 49,000 clones, roughly 86% of them found once; the top ten carry more than 2.5%. The J gene is TRBJ1-2, the V gene TRBV6-2 or TRBV6-3; D possibly corresponds to TRBD1 (5 bases). The sequencing input was peripheral blood. This sequence was found in a man between 50 and 59 years old with active COVID-19. In DNA, the CDR3 is TGTGCCAGCAGCCCTTGGGACTCGACCCATGGCTACACCTTC. Its translation: CASSPWDSTHGYTF.